These 18 T cell receptor beta chains were sequenced from one sample in a study of T cell responses to AZD1222 COVID-19 vaccine. TCRdb's copy holds only in-frame clones and misses some; the assay was immunoSEQ multiplex PCR. The table includes some 94,000 clones, 70% to 90% detected once. The sequencing here drew on peripheral blood, taken on day 0 of AZD1222 vaccination. The receptors derive from an adult in good health.

CDR3 residues: CASPTSTGNTIYF. The CDR3 DNA reads as TGTGCCAGCCCTACAAGCACTGGAAACACCATATATTTT. This chain links TRBV28 with TRBJ1-3; D is ambiguous. CDR3 length: 13 residues. Germline CDR1 and CDR2: MDHEN and SYDVKM. Trimming cost V 8 bases and J 2 bases, with 10 bases left between them.

The J gene is TRBJ2-2, the V gene TRBV10-3, with D possibly TRBD2 on 6 matching bases. CDR1 and CDR2 (germline): ENHRY, SYGVKD. With 0 bases removed from V and 0 bases from J, the gap between germline ends came to 8 bases. There are 16 residues in the CDR3. In DNA, the CDR3 is TGTGCCATCAGTGAGTCTGCGGGGTCGAACACCGGGGAGCTGTTTTTT. Protein product: CAISESAGSNTGELFF.

The CDR3 reads CASSFLAATPYNEQFF. In nucleotides, the CDR3 is TGTGCCAGCAGCTTCCTAGCGGCTACCCCCTACAATGAGCAGTTCTTC. The V call is TRBV7-8, the J call TRBJ2-1; 7 bases map to TRBD2. V lost 3 bases, J lost 2 bases, and 7 bases stayed unmatched. The CDR3 contains 16 residues. Per germline, CDR1 SGHVS and CDR2 FQNEAQ.

The genes are TRBV6-5 and TRBJ2-7; D may match TRBD1 or TRBD2 (5 bases each). V shed 7 bases and J shed 2 bases, with 15 bases lying between them. The CDR3 consists of 14 residues. The germline gives CDR1 MNHEY, CDR2 SVGAGI. DNA of the CDR3: TGTGCCAGCATGAACCCCGGGACCGCCTACGAGCAGTACGTC. This encodes CASMNPGTAYEQYV.

The chain couples TRBV18 to TRBJ2-3; D possibly corresponds to TRBD2 (6 bases). Germline loops: CDR1 KGHSH, CDR2 LQKENI. The V end lost 6 bases, the J end lost 0 bases, and 19 bases lay between the germline ends. The CDR3 runs 17 residues. Here the CDR3 reads CASSPKGLAGSTDTQYF. The CDR3 coding sequence is TGTGCCAGCTCCCCAAAGGGCCTGGCGGGGAGCACAGATACGCAGTATTTT.

This rearrangement joins TRBV3-1 (or the pseudogene TRBV3-2) to TRBJ1-2, with TRBD1 as a possible D gene (5 bases). Germline lookup yields CDR1 LGHDT and CDR2 YNNKEL (reference sequence). V was trimmed by 1 base and J by 2 bases, leaving 5 bases between them. This CDR3 is 13 amino acids long. The CDR3 DNA follows: TGTGCCAGCAGCCAAGGACAGAACTATGGCTACACCTTC. This sequence encodes CASSQGQNYGYTF.

This chain joins TRBV30 and TRBJ1-1, with D perhaps TRBD1 (5 bases). The V gene's germline CDR1 is GTSNPN and CDR2 SVGIG (reference sequence). This CDR3 has 13 residues. V lost 4 bases and J lost 1, with 10 bases in between. The CDR3 here is CAWMGEANTEAFF. DNA of the CDR3: TGTGCCTGGATGGGGGAAGCGAACACTGAAGCTTTCTTT.

V and J are TRBV19 and TRBJ1-2, with TRBD1 matching over 10 bases. With 8 bases clipped from V and 6 bases from J, the junction kept 3 bases outside the gene matches. This CDR3 is 12 amino acids long. Germline V CDR1 and CDR2: LNHDA, SQIVND (reference sequence). CDR3 residues: CASGTGAHGYTF. Here the CDR3 DNA reads TGTGCCAGTGGGACAGGGGCGCATGGCTACACCTTC.

The V gene is TRBV14, the J gene TRBJ1-6, with 12 bases lining up with TRBD1. The CDR3 is 16 amino acids. CDR1 and CDR2 from the germline V gene are SGHDN and FVKESK. Trimming at V came to 4 bases and at J to 9 bases, leaving 7 bases not matched to a gene. CDR3 nucleotide sequence: TGTGCCAGCAGCCTGAGAGGGACAGGGGGCACTTCACCCCTCCACTTT. Protein sequence: CASSLRGTGGTSPLHF.

This clone showed up just a few times. The chain couples TRBV11-3 to TRBJ2-2; 8 bases map to TRBD1. The V segment lost 5 bases and the J segment 5 bases; nucleotides outside the gene matches: 7. The CDR3 is 15 residues long. CDR1 and CDR2 (germline): SGHNT, YENEEA. The CDR3 DNA reads TGTGCCAGCAGCCAACGACAGGGGCGGACCGGGGAGCTGTTTTTT. Its protein product is CASSQRQGRTGELFF.

The CDR3 is CASSLWGRGDEQFF. The CDR3 DNA reads as TGTGCCAGCAGCCTCTGGGGCAGGGGCGATGAGCAGTTCTTC. The genes are TRBV7-3 and TRBJ2-1; D might be TRBD1 (6 bases). Trimming pared 5 bases from V and 8 bases from J, leaving 16 bases between. The germline gives CDR1 SGHTA, CDR2 FQGTGA. The CDR3 has 14 amino acids.

The J gene is TRBJ2-3, the V gene TRBV7-2; D gene unclear. Germline-derived CDR1 and CDR2 are SGHTA and FQGNSA. Trimming cost V 2 bases and J 8 bases, with 8 bases left between them. This CDR3 region has 12 residues. The CDR3 loop reads CASSLPGATQYF. The CDR3, as DNA: TGTGCCAGCAGCTTACCCGGAGCTACGCAGTATTTT.

This rearrangement joins TRBV4-2 to TRBJ2-2, with 7 bases fitting TRBD1. The CDR3 consists of 13 residues. CDR1 is LGHNA, CDR2 YNFKEQ, per germline. Germline trimming cut 3 bases from V and 10 bases from J; bases unmatched to any gene: 5. CDR3 bases: TGTGCCAGCAGCCAGACAGGGATTTCGGAGCTGTTTTTT. It codes for CASSQTGISELFF.

The CDR3 DNA follows: TGTGCCAGCTCCCCAACAAGTTATAATTCACCCCTCCACTTT. This codes for CASSPTSYNSPLHF. This chain joins TRBV18 and TRBJ1-6; no firm D call. Between the trimmed V and J ends, which lost 6 bases and 4 bases, there was a span of 10 bases. Germline CDR1 reads KGHSH; CDR2 reads LQKENI. The CDR3 consists of 14 residues.

V usage is TRBV11-2 and J usage is TRBJ2-3; no clear D. The CDR3 consists of 13 residues. From germline, CDR1 is SGHAT and CDR2 FQNNGV. With 5 bases removed from V and 4 bases from J, the gap between germline ends came to 10 bases. CDR3 sequence reads: CASSPRLADTQYF. Here the CDR3 DNA reads TGTGCCAGCAGCCCCCGACTGGCAGATACGCAGTATTTT.

The chain combines TRBV5-1 with TRBJ1-2, with D unclear. In germline, CDR1 is SGHRS, CDR2 YFSETQ. The CDR3 runs 16 residues. The V end lost 3 bases, the J end lost 7 bases, and 22 bases lay between the germline ends. CDR3 loop: CASSSVPGRVEGGYTF. DNA of the CDR3: TGCGCCAGCAGCTCGGTCCCTGGCAGAGTGGAGGGTGGCTACACCTTC.

DNA of the CDR3: TGTGCCAGCAGGAGGGAGGTATACAATGAGCAGTTCTTC. It codes for CASRREVYNEQFF. V and J are TRBV2 and TRBJ2-1; TRBD2 is a possible D gene (6 bases). The V gene lost 6 bases and the J gene lost 4 bases, with 10 bases spanning the gap. Germline V lookup: CDR1 SNHLY, CDR2 FYNNEI. This CDR3 has 13 residues.

The chain recombines TRBV7-9 with TRBJ2-7; 8 bases line up with TRBD2. Germline CDR1 and CDR2: SEHNR and FQNEAQ (reference sequence). The CDR3 spans 15 residues. V shed 5 bases, J shed 6 bases, and the junction held 12 bases outside the gene matches. As DNA, the CDR3 is TGTGCCAGCAGCCCAACCGGGGGGGCCACGGCCGAGCAGTACTTC. Its protein is CASSPTGGATAEQYF.